The clone carrying this T cell receptor (beta chain) was recorded once. Noted time point: blood 4 weeks post-SBRT, at nephrectomy. As to treatment: 15 Gy SBRT to primary tumor, nephrectomy 4 weeks later. Nephrectomy followed 15 Gy stereotactic body radiation by 4 weeks. The data stem from a study of radiation and T cells in renal cell carcinoma. Measured with immunoSEQ multiplex PCR; TCRdb has only the in-frame clones, and not every one. The sample consists of fewer than 80,000 clones, less than 90% of them appearing once. Trimming cost V 4 bases and J 1 base, with 15 bases left between them. The germline gives CDR1 SGHRS, CDR2 YFSETQ. This CDR3 region has 15 residues.

The genes are TRBV5-1 and TRBJ2-7; D is perhaps TRBD1 (6 bases). The input for sequencing was blood, taken from a patient whose treatment included radiotherapy and nephrectomy. This TCR was sampled from an older woman with renal cell carcinoma. In DNA form, the CDR3 reads TGCGCCAGCAGCAGAGAGGGACAATTATCCTACGAGCAGTACTTC. This sequence encodes CASSREGQLSYEQYF.